The clone carrying this T cell receptor (beta chain) showed up just a few times. This record belongs to a study of T cells after yellow fever vaccination. The germline V gene encodes CDR1 PRHDT and CDR2 FYEKMQ (reference sequence). V was cut by 0 bases and J by 7 bases, with 15 bases left in between. The CDR3 runs to 15 residues. TCRdb recomputed calls from the 5' RACE reads with MiXCR, one row per CDR3 protein. Found here are fewer than 90,000 distinct CDR3 sequences, roughly 7.4% of them singletons; the top ten hold about a third. The genes are TRBV13 and TRBJ1-1; perhaps TRBD1 as D (5 bases). The sequencing here drew on CD8+ T cells sorted from PBMCs, taken less than 6 days after the first yellow fever vaccination. The source of this sequence is a man between 18 and 29 years old who received the YFV17D yellow fever vaccine. The CDR3 reads CASSLGYRMGVEAFF. In nucleotides, the CDR3 is TGTGCCAGCAGCTTAGGCTATAGGATGGGGGTTGAAGCTTTCTTT.